This section outlines one T cell receptor beta chain sequence together with its context. What it recognizes is unknown. The sample is drawn from a study of cytomegalovirus exposure and HLA in healthy donors. Points from the study as a whole: Beyond CMV serostatus, there was no information to go on about immune exposure. In vitro assays verified that a few CMV-associated chains recognized CMV antigens specifically. Presence/absence analysis assumed near-uniform sequencing depth across donors.

The PCR contained 60 Vbeta and 13 Jbeta primers. Repertoires were generated with immunoSEQ multiplex PCR, while TCRdb's copy carries only in-frame clones and drops some. Of roughly 120,000 clones in the sample, more than 65% were seen once. The CDR3 totals 14 residues. Germline V gene lookup returns CDR1 SQVTM and CDR2 ANQGSEA. V was trimmed by 6 bases and J by 0 bases, leaving 14 bases between them. These donors, healthy bone marrow donors, were studied. This clonotype was sampled from a young man in good health and CMV-seropositive. The sequencing sample was made of PBMCs. The chain combines TRBV29-1 with TRBJ2-5; D is ambiguous. The CDR3 loop is CSVPPLPYQETQYF. CDR3 bases: TGCAGCGTCCCTCCCCTACCTTACCAAGAGACCCAGTACTTC. Full variable domain (missing parts from reference TRBV29-1 and TRBJ2-5): SAVISQKPSRDICQRGTSLTIQCQVDSQVTMMFWYRQQPGQSLTLIATANQGSEATYESGFVIDKFPISRPNLTFSTLTVSNMSPEDSSIYLCSVPPLPYQETQYFGPGTRLLVL.